This T cell receptor (beta chain) stems from a study of T cell repertoires in cytomegalovirus infection. This clonotype has just one count. Antigen specificity is unknown. From germline, CDR1 is LGHNA and CDR2 YNFKEQ. V lost 6 bases to trimming and J lost 9 bases, with 15 bases between them. This CDR3 has 13 amino acids. Using its own MiXCR run on the reads, TCRdb lists one record per CDR3 protein. Of around 800,000 distinct CDR3 sequences in the sample, 32% are singletons; the top ten hold under 15%. The sequenced sample was cultured CD8+ T cells from PBMCs, obtained from culture after CMV antigen stimulation. V usage is TRBV4-2 and J usage is TRBJ2-1; a possible D gene is TRBD1 (5 bases). The receptor comes from a human donor in good health (CMV status not recorded). Some clones in this sample may be carry-over from other donors' samples. CDR3 DNA: TGTGCCAGCAGACAGACCTTAGACAGTGAGCAGTTCTTC. The encoded protein is CASRQTLDSEQFF.